The sequence of this TCR beta chain was determined in a study of neurological immune-mediated disorders. The authors produced cDNA by 5'RACE using 10-nucleotide random UMIs. Via MiXCR, TCRdb re-called the 5' RACE reads, giving one row per CDR3 protein. The table shows about 33,000 distinct CDR3 sequences, with approximately 1.6% occurring only once. The study's findings and limits: None of the CDR3 amino acid sequences found in expanded clones was shared across subjects. This suggests that the TCR-beta repertoires were private in all groups. Patients with HTLV-1-associated myelopathy had the highest level of TCR clonal expansion, whereas patients with multiple sclerosis had the lowest level, falling beneath the level found in healthy controls.

CDR1 and CDR2 from the germline V gene are SGHTA and FQGNSA. Trimming took off 1 base at V and 4 bases at J, with 12 bases between the two ends. The CDR3 is 15 residues long. This clonotype was picked up many times. What it recognizes is unknown. J is TRBJ2-3 and V is TRBV7-2, with D possibly TRBD2 on 5 matching bases. This TCR came from a woman in her 30s with multiple sclerosis. The specimen sequenced was PBMCs. CDR3 sequence (DNA): TGTGCCAGCAGCTTAGACCCTCGGGGTCCAGATACGCAGTATTTT. Protein: CASSLDPRGPDTQYF.